A selection of T cell receptor beta chains follows, all from one sample in a study of blood T cell repertoires in COVID-19. TCRdb's table, derived via immunoSEQ multiplex PCR, lists solely in-frame clones and lacks some. The sample consists of 200,000 to 250,000 clones, just over 90% of them appearing once. Sequenced material: PBMCs or T cells enriched from blood (not recorded which). These receptors all come from a woman between 18 and 29 years old who had recovered from COVID-19. Each CDR3 is given without its conserved first and last residue.

v_gene: TRBV9; j_gene: TRBJ2-3; CDR3aa: ASSVAPTGDVNTQY
v_gene: TRBV5-1; j_gene: TRBJ2-7; CDR3aa: ASSLAETNYEQY
v_gene: TRBV7-8; j_gene: TRBJ2-7; CDR3aa: ASRQARFSYEQY
v_gene: TRBV7-3; j_gene: TRBJ2-2; CDR3aa: ASSPLIGGTANTGELF
v_gene: TRBV7-2; j_gene: TRBJ2-2; CDR3aa: ASSLEELAGVTGELF
v_gene: TRBV19; j_gene: TRBJ2-4; CDR3aa: ASSATGHGWSENIQY
v_gene: TRBV6-5; j_gene: TRBJ2-2; CDR3aa: ASRPPGLNTGELF
v_gene: TRBV5-8; j_gene: TRBJ1-2; CDR3aa: ASSLTQTAYYGYT
v_gene: TRBV7-3; j_gene: TRBJ1-1; CDR3aa: ATLRVGQIGTEAF
v_gene: TRBV12-3/TRBV12-4; j_gene: TRBJ2-7; CDR3aa: ASRDRGLDEQY
v_gene: TRBV5-4; j_gene: TRBJ1-1; CDR3aa: ASSLGGLRTEAF
v_gene: TRBV29-1; j_gene: TRBJ2-7; CDR3aa: SVLLRGLAEQQY
v_gene: TRBV5-4; j_gene: TRBJ1-4; CDR3aa: ASSPGDRNEKLF
v_gene: TRBV21-1; j_gene: TRBJ1-1; CDR3aa: ASRTVNTEAF
v_gene: TRBV7-2; j_gene: TRBJ1-2; CDR3aa: ASSLDRGRSYGYT
v_gene: TRBV5-1; j_gene: TRBJ2-7; CDR3aa: ASTPEGTGTRGSSYEQY
v_gene: TRBV28; j_gene: TRBJ1-1; CDR3aa: ASSLGGVNTEAF
v_gene: TRBV4-1; j_gene: TRBJ2-1; CDR3aa: ASSPRKGARDDEQF
v_gene: TRBV28; j_gene: TRBJ2-1; CDR3aa: ASSLAGEQF
v_gene: TRBV2; j_gene: TRBJ2-7; CDR3aa: ASGGTALPYEQY
v_gene: TRBV10-3; j_gene: TRBJ1-3; CDR3aa: ATTADSGNTIY
v_gene: TRBV28; j_gene: TRBJ2-7; CDR3aa: ASSPPPRGYEQY
v_gene: TRBV7-9; j_gene: TRBJ2-2; CDR3aa: ASRGGEELF
v_gene: TRBV9; j_gene: TRBJ2-1; CDR3aa: ASRSSGGKNNEQF
v_gene: TRBV6-5; j_gene: TRBJ2-2; CDR3aa: ACNEGASNTGELF
v_gene: TRBV7-2; j_gene: TRBJ2-7; CDR3aa: ASSLAASYEQY
v_gene: TRBV3-1/TRBV3-2; j_gene: TRBJ1-1; CDR3aa: ASSQTGFRTEAF
v_gene: TRBV6-5; j_gene: TRBJ1-2; CDR3aa: ASSSDRGGSKYGYT
v_gene: TRBV6-2/TRBV6-3; j_gene: TRBJ2-3; CDR3aa: ASSIQGGDTQY
v_gene: TRBV9; j_gene: TRBJ1-2; CDR3aa: ASSVGNRLSGYT
v_gene: TRBV6-1; j_gene: TRBJ1-2; CDR3aa: ASSERDRGLDGYT
v_gene: TRBV28; j_gene: TRBJ1-3; CDR3aa: ASSTGGRGNTIY
v_gene: TRBV6-2/TRBV6-3; j_gene: TRBJ1-2; CDR3aa: ASIPAPQWAYGYT
v_gene: TRBV5-1; j_gene: TRBJ1-1; CDR3aa: ASSFGEGEAF
v_gene: TRBV4-1; j_gene: TRBJ1-5; CDR3aa: ASSQPDRGNQPQH
v_gene: TRBV5-1; j_gene: TRBJ1-4; CDR3aa: ASSQQPAGFEEKLF
v_gene: TRBV11-2; j_gene: TRBJ2-7; CDR3aa: ASSVLSGRRYEQY
v_gene: TRBV4-1; j_gene: TRBJ2-3; CDR3aa: ASSHGTSGRGIDTQY
v_gene: TRBV19; j_gene: TRBJ1-2; CDR3aa: ASSIRGLNYGYT
v_gene: TRBV7-3; j_gene: TRBJ2-3; CDR3aa: ASSLTGGGTDTQY
v_gene: TRBV19; j_gene: TRBJ1-1; CDR3aa: ASSIGPWEWAGGAVDTEAF
v_gene: TRBV12-3/TRBV12-4; j_gene: TRBJ1-1; CDR3aa: ASNRAPATEAF
v_gene: TRBV6-5; j_gene: TRBJ1-3; CDR3aa: ASSIGQGAGNTIY
v_gene: TRBV4-1; j_gene: TRBJ2-6; CDR3aa: ASSHPTGGANVLT
v_gene: TRBV19; j_gene: TRBJ1-2; CDR3aa: ASSPSTGGGYT
v_gene: TRBV4-1; j_gene: TRBJ2-5; CDR3aa: ASSPGPLGSEKTQY